The rows below give T cell receptor beta chains drawn from one sample of a study of blood T cell repertoires in COVID-19. Clones were read by immunoSEQ multiplex PCR, and TCRdb kept only the in-frame ones, dropping some. The sample includes 150,000 to 200,000 clones, about 82% seen only once; the top ten take approximately 7%. Sequencing was performed on peripheral blood. The receptors here all came from a man between 45 and 60 years old with active or convalescent COVID-19. Both conserved end residues are part of each CDR3. A D gene is named only where the DNA matches it firmly. Rows may omit the clone size; those that give it use once, few, many or a size class.

d_call | j_call | clone_size | v_call | cdr3_nt | cdr3_aa
. | TRBJ2-6 | . | TRBV4-3 | TGCGCCAGCAGCCAAGATGGGAGCTCTGGGGCCAACGTCCTGACTTTC | CASSQDGSSGANVLTF
. | TRBJ2-7 | . | TRBV6-5 | TGTGCCAGCAGTCACCGGGACACCGGCCGGGTGCAGTACTTC | CASSHRDTGRVQYF
. | TRBJ2-3 | . | TRBV10-3 | TGTGCCATCTATGAGAGCGGATTCACAGATACGCAGTATTTT | CAIYESGFTDTQYF
. | TRBJ1-6 | . | TRBV3-1/TRBV3-2 | TGTGCCAGCAGCCACCACCGGGACACAGCTATATTT | CASSHHRDTAIF
. | TRBJ2-3 | . | TRBV3-1/TRBV3-2 | TGTGCCAGCAGCCAGTCTACAGATACGCAGTATTTT | CASSQSTDTQYF
TRBD1 | TRBJ2-1 | . | TRBV18 | TGTGCCAGCTCACCATTATCCGGACAGGGGGCGTATGAGCAGTTCTTC | CASSPLSGQGAYEQFF
. | TRBJ2-7 | few | TRBV18 | TGTGCCAGCTCACCACCCGGCAGGGCTCACGAGCAGTACTTC | CASSPPGRAHEQYF
. | TRBJ2-5 | . | TRBV2 | TGTGCCAGCAGTGGCAGTAGCCGGGAGACCCAGTACTTC | CASSGSSRETQYF
TRBD2 | TRBJ2-1 | . | TRBV4-3 | TGCGCCAGCAGCCGTAGCCGACTAGCCAGGGAGCAGTTCTTC | CASSRSRLAREQFF
. | TRBJ1-2 | . | TRBV2 | TGTGCCAGCAGTGAAACGGGAGTGGACTATGGCTACACCTTC | CASSETGVDYGYTF
. | TRBJ1-2 | . | TRBV4-3 | TGCGCCAGCAGCCAAGATCAACGTTTTTATGCGGGCTACACCTTC | CASSQDQRFYAGYTF